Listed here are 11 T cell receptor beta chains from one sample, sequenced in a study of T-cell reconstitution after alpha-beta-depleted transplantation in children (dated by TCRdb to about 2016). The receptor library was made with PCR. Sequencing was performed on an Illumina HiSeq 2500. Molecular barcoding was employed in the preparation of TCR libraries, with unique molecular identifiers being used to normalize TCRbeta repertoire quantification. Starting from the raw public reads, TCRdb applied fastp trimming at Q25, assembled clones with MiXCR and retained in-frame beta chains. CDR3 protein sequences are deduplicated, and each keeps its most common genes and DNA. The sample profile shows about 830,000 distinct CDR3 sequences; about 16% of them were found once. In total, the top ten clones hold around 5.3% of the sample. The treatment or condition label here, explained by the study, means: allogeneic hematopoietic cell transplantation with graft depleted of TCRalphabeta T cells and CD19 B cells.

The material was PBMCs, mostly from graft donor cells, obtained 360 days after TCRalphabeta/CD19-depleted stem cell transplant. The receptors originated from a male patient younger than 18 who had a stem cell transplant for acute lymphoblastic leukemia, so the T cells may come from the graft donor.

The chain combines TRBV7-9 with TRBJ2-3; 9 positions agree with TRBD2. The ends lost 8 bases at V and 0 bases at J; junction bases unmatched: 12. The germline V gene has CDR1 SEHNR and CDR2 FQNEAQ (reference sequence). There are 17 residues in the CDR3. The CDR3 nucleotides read TGTGCCAGCCCCCGGACTAGCGTTGAAACTAGCACAGATACGCAGTATTTT. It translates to CASPRTSVETSTDTQYF.

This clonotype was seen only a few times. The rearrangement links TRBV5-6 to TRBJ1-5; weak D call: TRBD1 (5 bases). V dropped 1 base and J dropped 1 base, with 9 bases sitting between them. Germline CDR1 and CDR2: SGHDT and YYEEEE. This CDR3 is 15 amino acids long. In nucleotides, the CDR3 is TGTGCCAGCAGCTTGACCCAGGGAAGCAATCAGCCCCAGCATTTT. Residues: CASSLTQGSNQPQHF.

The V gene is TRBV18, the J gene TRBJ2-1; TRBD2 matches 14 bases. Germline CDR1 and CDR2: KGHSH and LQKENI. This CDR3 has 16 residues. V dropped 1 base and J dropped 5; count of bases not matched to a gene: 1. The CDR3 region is CASSPRLAGGDNEQFF. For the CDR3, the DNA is TGTGCCAGCTCACCACGACTAGCGGGGGGGGACAATGAGCAGTTCTTC.

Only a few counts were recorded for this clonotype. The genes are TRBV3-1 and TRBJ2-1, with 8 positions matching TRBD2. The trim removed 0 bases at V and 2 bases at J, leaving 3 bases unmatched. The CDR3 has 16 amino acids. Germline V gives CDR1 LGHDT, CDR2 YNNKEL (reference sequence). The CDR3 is CASSQETSGAYNEQFF. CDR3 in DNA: TGTGCCAGCAGCCAAGAAACTAGCGGAGCCTACAATGAGCAGTTCTTC.

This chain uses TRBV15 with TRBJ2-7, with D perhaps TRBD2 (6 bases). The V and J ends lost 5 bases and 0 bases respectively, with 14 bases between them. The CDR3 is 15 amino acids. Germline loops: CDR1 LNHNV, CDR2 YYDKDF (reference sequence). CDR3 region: CATSGWGVSSYEQYF. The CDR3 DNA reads TGTGCCACCAGCGGTTGGGGGGTGAGCTCCTACGAGCAGTACTTC. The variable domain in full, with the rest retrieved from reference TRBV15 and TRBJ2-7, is DAMVIQNPRYQVTQFGKPVTLSCSQTLNHNVMYWYQQKSSQAPKLLFHYYDKDFNNEADTPDNFQSRRPNTSFCFLDIRSPGLGDTAMYLCATSGWGVSSYEQYFGPGTRLTVT.

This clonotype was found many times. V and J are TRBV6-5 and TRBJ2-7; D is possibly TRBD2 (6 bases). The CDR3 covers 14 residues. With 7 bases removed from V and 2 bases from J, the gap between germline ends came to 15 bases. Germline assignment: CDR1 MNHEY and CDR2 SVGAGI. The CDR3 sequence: CASTEAGRTYEQYF. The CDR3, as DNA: TGTGCCAGCACCGAGGCGGGGAGGACCTACGAGCAGTACTTC.

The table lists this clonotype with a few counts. The CDR3 DNA follows: TGCAGTGCTAGAGATCAATATGGCGTTGAGCAGTACTTC. Encoded protein: CSARDQYGVEQYF. This chain connects TRBV20-1 to TRBJ2-7; D uncertain. Trimming left V 0 bases short and J 7 bases short, with 13 bases between. In germline, CDR1 is DFQATT, CDR2 SNEGSKA (reference sequence). This CDR3 is built from 13 residues.

The CDR3 nucleotides read TGTGCCAGCAGTTTTCAGGGAGGGGCAGATACGCAGTATTTT. Amino acid sequence: CASSFQGGADTQYF. This chain connects TRBV12-3 or TRBV12-4 to TRBJ2-3, with 7 bases that match TRBD2. The ends lost 3 bases at V and 4 bases at J; junction bases unmatched: 4. The CDR3 sequence is 14 residues long.

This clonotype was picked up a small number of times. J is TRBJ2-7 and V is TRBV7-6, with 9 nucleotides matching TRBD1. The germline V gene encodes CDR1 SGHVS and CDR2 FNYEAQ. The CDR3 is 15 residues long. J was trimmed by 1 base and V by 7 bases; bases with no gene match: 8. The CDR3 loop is CASTEGTGLSYEQYF. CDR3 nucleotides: TGTGCCAGCACCGAGGGGACAGGGCTTTCCTACGAGCAGTACTTC.

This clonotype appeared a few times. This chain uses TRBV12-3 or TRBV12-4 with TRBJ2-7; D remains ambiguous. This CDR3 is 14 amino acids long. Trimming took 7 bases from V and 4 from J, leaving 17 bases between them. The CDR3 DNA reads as TGTGCCAGCATTCTAGAAGCCGGACCTTACGAGCAGTACTTC. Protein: CASILEAGPYEQYF.

The CDR3 DNA is TGTGCCAGCAGCGTAGAGAGGGTTAGCACAGATACGCAGTATTTT. Translating it yields CASSVERVSTDTQYF. The chain recombines TRBV9 with TRBJ2-3, with a weak D call TRBD2 (5 bases). CDR1 SGDLS and CDR2 YYNGEE come from the germline V gene. The CDR3 covers 15 residues. The germline V and J ends were trimmed by 0 bases and 0 bases, with 8 bases remaining between them.